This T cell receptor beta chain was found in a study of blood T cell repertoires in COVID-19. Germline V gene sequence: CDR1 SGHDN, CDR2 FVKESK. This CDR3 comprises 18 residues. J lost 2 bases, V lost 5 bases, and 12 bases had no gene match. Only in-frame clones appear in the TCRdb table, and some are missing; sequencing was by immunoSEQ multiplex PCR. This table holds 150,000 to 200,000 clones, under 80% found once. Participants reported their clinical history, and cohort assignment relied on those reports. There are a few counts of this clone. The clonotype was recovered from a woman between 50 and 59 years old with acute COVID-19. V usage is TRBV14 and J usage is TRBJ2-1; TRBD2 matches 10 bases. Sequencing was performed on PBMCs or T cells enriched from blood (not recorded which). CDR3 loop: CASSFKSGGARPYNEQFF. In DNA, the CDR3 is TGTGCCAGCAGCTTCAAAAGCGGGGGGGCTCGGCCCTACAATGAGCAGTTCTTC.